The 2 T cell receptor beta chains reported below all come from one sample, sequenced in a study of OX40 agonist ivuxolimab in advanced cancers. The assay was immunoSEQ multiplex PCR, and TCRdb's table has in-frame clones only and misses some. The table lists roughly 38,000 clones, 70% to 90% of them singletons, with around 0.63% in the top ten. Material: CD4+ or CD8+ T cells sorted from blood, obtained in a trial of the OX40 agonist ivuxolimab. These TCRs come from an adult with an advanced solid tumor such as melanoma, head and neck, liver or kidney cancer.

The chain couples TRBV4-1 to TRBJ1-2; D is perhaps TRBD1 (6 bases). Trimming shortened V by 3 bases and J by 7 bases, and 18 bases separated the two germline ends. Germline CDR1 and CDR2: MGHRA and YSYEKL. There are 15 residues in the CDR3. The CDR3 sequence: CASSQPWGRRGGYTF. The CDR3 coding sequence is TGCGCCAGCAGCCAGCCCTGGGGGCGGCGAGGTGGCTACACCTTC.

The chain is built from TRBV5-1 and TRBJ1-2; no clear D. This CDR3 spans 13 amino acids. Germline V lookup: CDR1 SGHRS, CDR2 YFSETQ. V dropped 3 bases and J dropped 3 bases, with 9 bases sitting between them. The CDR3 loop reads CASSYLTDYGYTF. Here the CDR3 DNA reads TGCGCCAGCAGCTACTTGACCGACTATGGCTACACCTTC.